The 21 T cell receptor beta chains below all came from one sample that was sequenced in a study of shared clonotypes between healthy human individuals. Sequenced by immunoSEQ multiplex PCR; TCRdb stores in-frame clones only, minus some. Of approximately 620,000 clones listed, about 97% are singletons. The specimen sequenced was naive CD4+ T cells sorted from blood. Subset reported: CD45RA+ positively selected. The receptors here all came from a woman between 25 and 40 years old in good health.

The rearrangement links TRBV6-5 to TRBJ2-2, with 7 bases that match TRBD1. V lost 8 bases, J lost 8 bases, and 5 bases stayed unmatched. Germline lookup yields CDR1 MNHEY and CDR2 SVGAGI. The CDR3 length is 12 residues. The CDR3 sequence: CASLSRGGELFF. The CDR3 coding sequence is TGTGCCAGCCTCAGCAGGGGGGGGGAGCTGTTTTTT.

The rearrangement uses TRBV15 and TRBJ1-1, with TRBD1 identical over 11 bases. Per the germline V gene, CDR1 is LNHNV and CDR2 is YYDKDF (reference sequence). V was clipped by 1 base and J by 1 base; unmatched bases: 8. This CDR3 has 18 residues. CDR3 in amino acids: CATSRGRGQGAPNTEAFF. As DNA, the CDR3 is TGTGCCACCAGCAGAGGGCGTGGACAGGGGGCCCCGAACACTGAAGCTTTCTTT.

This clone appeared once. The chain has TRBV18 and TRBJ1-1; TRBD1 aligns across 8 bases. Germline V gene sequence: CDR1 KGHSH, CDR2 LQKENI. This CDR3 has 14 residues. With V trimmed by 3 bases and J by 4 bases, 4 bases remained unmatched. This CDR3 reads CASSPRGLGTEAFF. CDR3 coding DNA: TGTGCCAGCTCACCCAGGGGGCTTGGCACTGAAGCTTTCTTT.

CDR3: CASSTARNTIYF. In DNA, the CDR3 is TGTGCCAGCAGCACCGCCAGGAACACCATATATTTT. V is TRBV11-2 and J is TRBJ1-3; D is unclear. The germline V gene has CDR1 SGHAT and CDR2 FQNNGV. CDR3 length equals 12 residues. With 5 bases removed from V and 7 bases from J, the gap between germline ends came to 9 bases.

The chain has TRBV27 and TRBJ1-2; 7 nucleotides match TRBD1. V was pared by 6 bases and J by 4 bases, with 2 bases of the junction left unmatched. Germline CDR1 and CDR2: MNHEY and SMNVEV (reference sequence). The CDR3 runs 12 residues. The CDR3 DNA reads TGTGCCAGCAGCCGGACAGGCTATGGCTACACCTTC. Translation: CASSRTGYGYTF.

The rearrangement links TRBV6-5 to TRBJ2-2; a possible D gene is TRBD2 (6 bases). This CDR3 has 15 residues. V lost 2 bases and J lost 0, with 7 bases in between. CDR1 is MNHEY, CDR2 SVGAGI, per germline. CDR3 coding DNA: TGTGCCAGCAGTTACACTAGCTCGAACACCGGGGAGCTGTTTTTT. It yields the protein CASSYTSSNTGELFF.

This sequence joins TRBV2 and TRBJ2-1, with TRBD1 as a possible D gene (6 bases). V lost 6 bases and J 6 bases, leaving 15 bases between the germline ends. This CDR3 comprises 14 residues. In germline, CDR1 is SNHLY, CDR2 FYNNEI. CDR3 DNA: TGTGCCAGCAGACTGTTGATACAGGGCAATGAGCAGTTCTTC. Translation gives CASRLLIQGNEQFF.

This clone was detected only once. The rearrangement links TRBV7-2 to TRBJ1-5; possible D gene TRBD1, 5 bases. The length of the CDR3 is 15 residues. CDR1 is SGHTA, CDR2 FQGNSA, per germline. V was cut by 1 base and J by 4 bases, with 11 bases left in between. This CDR3 reads CASSLDRQSNQPQHF. The CDR3 DNA sequence: TGTGCCAGCAGCTTAGATCGACAGAGTAATCAGCCCCAGCATTTT.

This rearrangement joins TRBV2 to TRBJ2-1; D is unclear. Trimming left V 5 bases short and J 0 bases short, with 5 bases between. CDR1 is SNHLY and CDR2 is FYNNEI in the germline V gene. CDR3 size: 13 residues. The CDR3 loop reads CASSPSSYNEQFF. The CDR3 nucleotides read TGTGCCAGCAGTCCGAGCTCCTACAATGAGCAGTTCTTC.

This clone was picked up one time. The genes are TRBV7-9 and TRBJ1-3; D is ambiguous. V shed 3 bases and J shed 3 bases, with 3 bases lying between them. In germline, CDR1 is SEHNR, CDR2 FQNEAQ (reference sequence). This CDR3 spans 12 amino acids. CDR3 nucleotides: TGTGCCAGCAGCTTCGGTGGAAACACCATATATTTT. This gives the protein CASSFGGNTIYF.

The chain links TRBV28 to TRBJ1-2; 7 positions agree with TRBD1. This CDR3 spans 15 amino acids. The V and J ends lost 4 bases and 2 bases, in that order; junction bases with no gene match: 7. CDR1 and CDR2 (germline): MDHEN, SYDVKM. The CDR3: CASSSPATGNYGYTF. CDR3 sequence (DNA): TGTGCCAGCAGTTCCCCAGCGACAGGGAACTATGGCTACACCTTC.

The chain recombines TRBV9 with TRBJ2-5; 8 bases map to TRBD1. V was clipped by 6 bases and J by 2 bases; unmatched bases: 9. The germline CDR1 and CDR2 sequences are SGDLS and YYNGEE. The length of the CDR3 is 15 residues. CDR3 DNA: TGTGCCAGCACGCTGGGGGACAGGACACAAGAGACCCAGTACTTC. It yields the protein CASTLGDRTQETQYF.

With regard to this clone: This CDR3 is also generated by other DNA sequences in the sample. V and J are TRBV27 and TRBJ1-2; 8 nucleotides agree with TRBD1. The length of the CDR3 is 15 residues. Germline loops: CDR1 MNHEY, CDR2 SMNVEV (reference sequence). The trim removed 4 bases at V and 6 bases at J, leaving 10 bases unmatched. The CDR3 is CASSSSPGGADGYTF. The CDR3 bases are TGTGCCAGCAGTTCAAGCCCAGGGGGCGCGGATGGCTACACCTTC.

Turning to this clone: Other DNA sequences in this specimen translate into the identical CDR3. This rearrangement joins TRBV29-1 to TRBJ2-1; 11 bases map to TRBD2. Germline CDR1 and CDR2: SQVTM and ANQGSEA. The CDR3 consists of 13 residues. Trimming cost V 7 bases and J 4 bases; bases outside gene matches: 3. The CDR3 loop is CSGGLAEYNEQFF. In DNA, the CDR3 is TGCAGCGGGGGACTAGCGGAGTACAATGAGCAGTTCTTC.

V gene TRBV7-9 combines with J gene TRBJ1-1; D gene uncertain. From germline, CDR1 is SEHNR and CDR2 FQNEAQ (reference sequence). CDR3 length equals 14 residues. The V end was cut by 1 base, the J end by 0 bases, with 6 bases between. CDR3 nucleotide sequence: TGTGCCAGCAGCTTAGGCCAGATGAACACTGAAGCTTTCTTT. Translation: CASSLGQMNTEAFF.

The chain is built from TRBV14 and TRBJ2-1; TRBD2 aligns across 8 bases. Germline CDR1 SGHDN, CDR2 FVKESK. V was pared by 4 bases and J by 7 bases, with 12 bases of the junction left unmatched. The CDR3 contains 16 residues. Written as DNA, the CDR3 is TGTGCCAGCAGCCCTCGGGGTAGCGGGACCAGAAATGAGCAGTTCTTC. It specifies CASSPRGSGTRNEQFF.

CDR3 coding DNA: TGTGCCAGCAGCTTACTAGCGGGTAATGAGCAGTTCTTC. This translates into CASSLLAGNEQFF. The chain has TRBV7-3 and TRBJ2-1; TRBD2 matches at 8 bases. Germline-derived CDR1 and CDR2 are SGHTA and FQGTGA. V dropped 2 bases and J dropped 7; count of bases not matched to a gene: 1. This CDR3 is built from 13 residues. Full variable domain (rest looked up from reference TRBV7-3 and TRBJ2-1): GAGVSQTPSNKVTEKGKYVELRCDPISGHTALYWYRQSLGQGPEFLIYFQGTGAADDSGLPNDRFFAVRPEGSVSTLKIQRTERGDSAVYLCASSLLAGNEQFFGPGTRLTVL.

The rearrangement uses TRBV11-2 and TRBJ1-2; no firm D call. The germline V gene encodes CDR1 SGHAT and CDR2 FQNNGV. This CDR3 has 12 amino acids. Between the trimmed V and J ends, which lost 4 bases and 4 bases, there was a span of 7 bases. The CDR3 nucleotides read TGTGCCAGCAGCTCAAGAAGCTATGGCTACACCTTC. This gives the protein CASSSRSYGYTF.

The chain combines TRBV28 with TRBJ2-7, with 13 bases lining up with TRBD2. The CDR3 runs to 13 residues. With V trimmed by 10 bases and J by 7 bases, 7 bases remained unmatched. Germline V gene lookup returns CDR1 MDHEN and CDR2 SYDVKM. CDR3 in amino acids: CATGLAGEEEQYF. The CDR3 bases are TGTGCCACCGGACTAGCGGGAGAGGAGGAGCAGTACTTC.

The genes are TRBV7-3 and TRBJ1-2; D remains ambiguous. Germline lookup yields CDR1 SGHTA and CDR2 FQGTGA. The CDR3 totals 15 residues. Trimming left V 4 bases short and J 7 bases short, with 19 bases between. CDR3 coding DNA: TGTGCCAGCAGCTCATCGGCGGGCCGCTTAGCTGGCTACACCTTC. Translated: CASSSSAGRLAGYTF.

V and J are TRBV7-8 and TRBJ2-5; 7 bases map to TRBD1. Trimming took 5 bases from V and 3 from J; bases not matched to a gene: 3. Germline CDR1 reads SGHVS; CDR2 reads FQNEAQ. This CDR3 has 13 residues. The CDR3 here is CASSRDREETQYF. The DNA of the CDR3 is TGTGCCAGCAGCCGAGACAGGGAAGAGACCCAGTACTTC. Variable domain in full (rest from reference TRBV7-8 and TRBJ2-5): GAGVSQSPRYKVAKRGQDVALRCDPISGHVSLFWYQQALGQGPEFLTYFQNEAQLDKSGLPSDRFFAERPEGSVSTLKIQRTQQEDSAVYLCASSRDREETQYFGPGTRLLVL.